One and the same sample provided the 9 T cell receptor beta chains below, sequenced in a study of CD8+CD57+ T cells in acquired aplastic anemia (dated by TCRdb to the late 2010s). The run used an Illumina HiSeq 2000. Profiling of TCR beta VDJ combinations and CDR3 sequences used genomic DNA as the template. TCRdb itself trimmed the public reads at Q25 with fastp, ran MiXCR and retained productive beta chains. CDR3 protein duplicates are merged, each entry listing the most common genes and DNA. The sample data list roughly 61,000 distinct CDR3 sequences, and less than 65% of these were observed just once. Together, the top ten hold about 2.5% of the sample. The sequencing input was sorted CD4+, CD8+, or CD8+CD57+ T cells (not recorded which) from PBMCs. The receptor source for this set is a human donor in good health, serving as a control.

V gene TRBV24-1 combines with J gene TRBJ2-2; possibly TRBD1 for D (6 bases). The V end was cut by 3 bases, the J end by 3 bases, with 13 bases between. The CDR3 spans 16 residues. CDR1 KGHDR and CDR2 SFDVKD come from the germline V gene. The CDR3 sequence: CATSDRGRGDTGELFF. The CDR3 DNA reads TGTGCCACCAGTGATCGAGGCAGGGGCGACACCGGGGAGCTGTTTTTT.

Many counts were recorded for this clonotype. The chain links TRBV7-7 to TRBJ2-1; 11 nucleotides match TRBD2. This CDR3 region has 13 residues. CDR1 and CDR2 (germline): SSHAT, FNYEAQ (reference sequence). After removal of 1 base from V and 15 bases from J, the junction contained 5 bases not matched to a gene. The CDR3 reads CASSLVLAGDLFF. In DNA, the CDR3 is TGTGCCAGCAGCTTAGTACTAGCGGGAGACTTGTTCTTC.

V gene TRBV19 combines with J gene TRBJ2-7; 8 nucleotides agree with TRBD1. There are 15 residues in the CDR3. V trimming: 4 bases; J trimming: 3 bases; junction bases outside the gene matches: 8. Germline values: CDR1 LNHDA, CDR2 SQIVND (reference sequence). The CDR3 protein is CASSKGRQGIYEQYF. DNA of the CDR3: TGTGCCAGTAGTAAAGGAAGACAGGGGATCTACGAGCAGTACTTC.

V usage is TRBV11-2 and J usage is TRBJ2-3, with a tentative D call TRBD2 (6 bases). The CDR3 runs to 15 residues. Germline-derived CDR1 and CDR2 are SGHAT and FQNNGV. The V and J ends lost 5 bases and 2 bases respectively, with 14 bases between them. CDR3 sequence (DNA): TGTGCCAGCAGCCTCGGGGGACGGAACACAGATACGCAGTATTTT. Protein product: CASSLGGRNTDTQYF.

The V and J genes are TRBV4-1 and TRBJ2-1; tentative D call: TRBD1 (7 bases). V lost 1 base and J 7 bases, leaving 20 bases between the germline ends. The V gene's germline CDR1 is MGHRA and CDR2 YSYEKL. The CDR3 runs to 17 residues. Here the CDR3 reads CASSQGGSGAGGNEQFF. The CDR3 DNA is TGCGCCAGCAGCCAAGGTGGGTCCGGAGCAGGGGGGAATGAGCAGTTCTTC.

This clonotype was recorded many times. The gene calls are TRBV6-5 and TRBJ2-7, with D possibly matching TRBD2 (6 bases). The CDR3 contains 14 residues. The V gene's germline CDR1 is MNHEY and CDR2 SVGAGI. Trimming pared 5 bases from V and 5 bases from J, leaving 16 bases between. CDR3: CASSNPRDLDEQYF. The CDR3 bases are TGTGCCAGCAGTAACCCCCGGGACTTAGACGAGCAGTACTTC.

This sequence joins TRBV10-1 and TRBJ1-5, with 9 bases identical to TRBD1. Germline V gives CDR1 WNHNN, CDR2 SYGVQD (reference sequence). The V and J ends lost 2 bases and 4 bases, in that order; junction bases with no gene match: 6. This CDR3 is built from 16 residues. CDR3 bases: TGCGCCAGCAGTGAGCGGGACAGGGAGCTTAATCAGCCCCAGCATTTT. Translation: CASSERDRELNQPQHF.

This clonotype has ten or more counts. V and J are TRBV4-1 and TRBJ1-1; D is unresolved. The germline V gene encodes CDR1 MGHRA and CDR2 YSYEKL. Trimming removed 8 bases at V and 9 bases at J, with 25 bases between. The CDR3 spans 15 residues. CDR3 loop: CASFRGEQGPFKAFF. The CDR3 DNA reads TGCGCCAGCTTCCGTGGGGAACAAGGGCCGTTTAAAGCTTTCTTT.

At least ten counts were recorded for this clonotype. The rearrangement uses TRBV19 and TRBJ1-5; possible D gene TRBD1, 5 bases. This CDR3 comprises 15 residues. From germline, CDR1 is LNHDA and CDR2 SQIVND (reference sequence). Trimming removed 4 bases at V and 0 bases at J, with 10 bases between. The chain's CDR3 is CASSTDRLSNQPQHF. Written as DNA, the CDR3 is TGTGCCAGTAGTACCGACAGACTTAGCAATCAGCCCCAGCATTTT.